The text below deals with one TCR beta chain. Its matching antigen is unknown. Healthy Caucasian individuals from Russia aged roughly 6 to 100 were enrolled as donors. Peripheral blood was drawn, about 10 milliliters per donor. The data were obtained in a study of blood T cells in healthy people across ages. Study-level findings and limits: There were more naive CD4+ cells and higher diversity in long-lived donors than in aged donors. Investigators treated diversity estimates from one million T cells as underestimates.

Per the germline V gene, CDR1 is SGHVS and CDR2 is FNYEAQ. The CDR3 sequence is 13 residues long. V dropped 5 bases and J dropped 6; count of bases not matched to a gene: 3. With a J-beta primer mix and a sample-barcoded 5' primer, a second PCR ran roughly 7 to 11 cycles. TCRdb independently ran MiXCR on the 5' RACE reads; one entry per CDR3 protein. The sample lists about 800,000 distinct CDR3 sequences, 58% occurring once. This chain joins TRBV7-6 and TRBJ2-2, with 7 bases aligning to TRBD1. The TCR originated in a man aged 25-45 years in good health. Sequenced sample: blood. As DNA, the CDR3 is TGTGCCAGCAGCGTTACAGGGGCCGGGGAGCTGTTTTTT. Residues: CASSVTGAGELFF.